This TCR beta chain came from a study of CD8 T cells in Susac syndrome. Reverse transcription of about 0.45 to 1 ug RNA was carried out with random hexamers. TCRdb recomputed calls from the immunoSEQ multiplex PCR reads with MiXCR, one row per CDR3 protein. Among 180,000 or so distinct CDR3 sequences listed, around 96% were seen once. V shed 4 bases and J 6 bases; nucleotides not matched to a gene: 8. Germline loops: CDR1 GTSNPN, CDR2 SVGIG (reference sequence). The length of the CDR3 is 14 residues. TCR beta from blood CD8+ and CD4+ T cells was sequenced. The clonotype was recovered from a human donor in good health. V is TRBV30 and J is TRBJ2-1; 8 nucleotides align to TRBD2. Sequencing was carried out using CD4+ T cells from PBMCs. This CDR3 reads CAWNRLAGFNEQFF. The CDR3 nucleotides are TGTGCCTGGAATCGGCTAGCGGGCTTCAATGAGCAGTTCTTC.